A single sample is the source of the 23 T cell receptor beta chains below, sequenced in a study of T cells in narcolepsy (dated by TCRdb to 2017 to 2018). Library preparation employed the immunoSEQ multiplex PCR assay. The clones in this table, taken by TCRdb from immuneACCESS, are in-frame only. Not every clone is retained; where verified, under half of the shortfall comes from an unresolved V gene, and the cause of the rest is unknown. This sample lists approximately 40,000 clones; about nine tenths were detected once. The top ten clones comprise around 1.3% of the sample. Specimen: CD45RA- memory CD4+ T cells from PBMCs. The cell subset or site label here, explained by the study, means: memory T cells sorted ex vivo from peripheral blood. All receptors derive from a human donor with narcolepsy.

The gene calls are TRBV5-1 and TRBJ1-4; D is ambiguous. CDR1 SGHRS and CDR2 YFSETQ come from the germline V gene. The V gene lost 4 bases and the J gene lost 7 bases, with 11 bases spanning the gap. The CDR3 loop spans 13 amino acids. The DNA of the CDR3 is TGCGCCAGCAGCCCGTATGGCGGTGAAAAACTGTTTTTT. This codes for CASSPYGGEKLFF. Together with reference TRBV5-1 and TRBJ1-4, the CDR3 gives the full variable domain: KAGVTQTPRYLIKTRGQQVTLSCSPISGHRSVSWYQQTPGQGLQFLFEYFSETQRNKGNFPGRFSGRQFSNSRSEMNVSTLELGDSALYLCASSPYGGEKLFFGSGTQLSVL.

This clone was recorded a few times. V and J are TRBV5-1 and TRBJ2-5; D is unresolved. Deletions cut 6 bases from V and 4 bases from J, with 10 bases between. Germline V lookup: CDR1 SGHRS, CDR2 YFSETQ. The CDR3 is 12 residues long. This CDR3 reads CASTDPPETQYF. CDR3 coding DNA: TGCGCCAGCACCGACCCGCCAGAGACCCAGTACTTC.

The V gene is TRBV21-1, the J gene TRBJ2-5. The end of the DNA is better explained by TRBJ2-7, so the J call may be wrong. TRBV21-1 is classified as a pseudogene. The CDR3 spans 15 residues. This CDR3 reads CASSKGGTDSYEQYF. CDR3 nucleotide sequence: TGTGCCAGCAGCAAAGGAGGGACGGATTCCTACGAGCAGTACTTC.

On this clone: A junction boundary mismatches the germline segment, possibly from a read error. The chain uses TRBV9 and TRBJ2-1; 8 bases align to TRBD2. Per the germline V gene, CDR1 is SGDLS and CDR2 is YYNGEE. This CDR3 has 18 amino acids. The CDR3: CASSDPRGANEFRNERFF. As DNA, the CDR3 is TGTGCCAGCAGCGACCCGCGGGGGGCCAACGAATTTCGAAATGAGCGGTTCTTC.

CDR3 protein: CACHVSGSYTF. The CDR3 DNA is TGTGCCTGCCACGTTTCAGGGAGCTACACCTTC. This chain connects TRBV30 to TRBJ1-2; D might be TRBD1 (5 bases). V gave up 6 bases and J gave up 9 bases, with 14 bases separating them. Germline lookup yields CDR1 GTSNPN and CDR2 SVGIG (reference sequence). This CDR3 has 11 residues.

The chain joins TRBV30 to TRBJ2-3; 10 bases match TRBD2. The CDR3 has 15 amino acids. CDR1 is GTSNPN, CDR2 SVGIG, per germline (reference sequence). J was trimmed by 3 bases and V by 3 bases; bases with no gene match: 6. CDR3 amino acids: CAWRTSGISTDTQYF. DNA for the CDR3: TGTGCCTGGAGAACTAGCGGGATTTCAACAGATACGCAGTATTTT.

This chain uses TRBV28 with TRBJ2-5; D tentatively fits TRBD1 or TRBD2 (6 bases each). Trimming cost V 2 bases and J 3 bases, with 13 bases left between them. Per germline, CDR1 MDHEN and CDR2 SYDVKM. This CDR3 is 15 amino acids long. The CDR3 DNA reads as TGTGCCAGCAGTTTAGGGGGGCAGATTAAAGAGACCCAGTACTTC. It codes for CASSLGGQIKETQYF. The whole variable domain, filled in from reference TRBV28 and TRBJ2-5, reads DVKVTQSSRYLVKRTGEKVFLECVQDMDHENMFWYRQDPGLGLRLIYFSYDVKMKEKGDIPEGYSVSREKKERFSLILESASTNQTSMYLCASSLGGQIKETQYFGPGTRLLVL.

The J gene is TRBJ2-2, the V gene TRBV18; 8 bases line up with TRBD1. Trimming cost V 6 bases and J 1 base; bases outside gene matches: 4. Germline loops: CDR1 KGHSH, CDR2 LQKENI. The CDR3 has 15 amino acids. This CDR3 is CASSPGTGNTGELFF. The CDR3 bases are TGTGCCAGCTCGCCCGGGACAGGGAACACCGGGGAGCTGTTTTTT. The full variable domain, completed using reference TRBV18 and TRBJ2-2, is NAGVMQNPRHLVRRRGQEARLRCSPMKGHSHVYWYRQLPEEGLKFMVYLQKENIIDESGMPKERFSAEFPKEGPSILRIQQVVRGDSAAYFCASSPGTGNTGELFFGEGSRLTVL.

V gene TRBV19 combines with J gene TRBJ2-1; maybe TRBD2 (6 bases). Germline CDR1 is LNHDA and CDR2 is SQIVND (reference sequence). V shed 5 bases and J shed 2 bases, with 13 bases lying between them. The CDR3 is 15 residues long. The CDR3 sequence: CASSPRDFTYNEQFF. DNA for the CDR3: TGTGCCAGTAGTCCCCGGGACTTTACCTACAATGAGCAGTTCTTC.

This chain uses TRBV11-2 with TRBJ2-3, with 7 bases lining up with TRBD1. The length of the CDR3 is 16 residues. In germline, CDR1 is SGHAT, CDR2 FQNNGV. V dropped 0 bases and J dropped 1; count of bases not matched to a gene: 4. The CDR3 nucleotides read TGTGCCAGCAGCTTAGATGGGGACAGCCGCACAGATACGCAGTATTTT. Translating gives CASSLDGDSRTDTQYF.

The rearrangement links TRBV7-3 to TRBJ2-3; 11 bases fit TRBD2. V trimming: 5 bases; J trimming: 2 bases; junction bases outside the gene matches: 3. The CDR3 runs 15 residues. Looked up from germline, CDR1 is SGHTA and CDR2 is FQGTGA. In nucleotides, the CDR3 is TGTGCCAGCAGCCTAGCGGGGGGATCCACAGATACGCAGTATTTT. Its protein product is CASSLAGGSTDTQYF. Based on the CDR3 plus reference TRBV7-3 and TRBJ2-3, the full variable domain is GAGVSQTPSNKVTEKGKYVELRCDPISGHTALYWYRQSLGQGPEFLIYFQGTGAADDSGLPNDRFFAVRPEGSVSTLKIQRTERGDSAVYLCASSLAGGSTDTQYFGPGTRLTVL.

The chain employs TRBV7-9 and TRBJ1-1; a weak D match, TRBD1 (5 bases). The CDR3 length is 14 residues. Germline CDR1 is SEHNR and CDR2 is FQNEAQ (reference sequence). Trimming took 7 bases from V and 9 from J, leaving 21 bases between them. The CDR3 loop reads CASIETGLFVKAFF. The CDR3 nucleotides read TGTGCCAGCATCGAAACAGGTCTGTTCGTCAAAGCTTTCTTT.

This clone was found a few times. The CDR3: CSVGTDYGYTF. The CDR3 coding sequence is TGCAGTGTTGGGACAGACTATGGCTACACCTTC. V is TRBV20-1 and J is TRBJ1-2; 7 bases align to TRBD1. The CDR3 spans 11 residues. Germline values: CDR1 DFQATT, CDR2 SNEGSKA (reference sequence). The J segment lost 3 bases and the V segment lost 7 bases, leaving 2 bases of the junction unmatched.

The chain uses TRBV7-6 and TRBJ1-5; 7 bases agree with TRBD1. The V segment lost 5 bases and the J segment 4 bases; nucleotides outside the gene matches: 8. CDR1 and CDR2 from the germline V gene are SGHVS and FNYEAQ. This CDR3 comprises 15 residues. CDR3 nucleotides: TGTGCCAGCAGCCTAGAGGCACAGGGGAATCAGCCCCAGCATTTT. It specifies CASSLEAQGNQPQHF.

The chain is built from TRBV5-1 and TRBJ2-5; D may be TRBD2 (6 bases). The better agreement between TRBJ2-7 and the DNA end casts doubt on the J call. This CDR3 has 14 residues. Germline CDR1 and CDR2: SGHRS and YFSETQ. CDR3 residues: CASRQGLTLYEQYF. CDR3 in DNA: TGCGCCAGCAGGCAGGGACTCACCCTCTACGAGCAGTACTTC.

The chain recombines TRBV7-9 with TRBJ2-3; 8 nucleotides match TRBD2. J gave up 0 bases and V 3 bases, and 14 bases lay outside the gene matches. This CDR3 is 19 amino acids long. Germline values: CDR1 SEHNR, CDR2 FQNEAQ (reference sequence). CDR3 nucleotides: TGTGCCAGCAGCTTGAGTTGGTCTAGCGGGCGTAGTAGCACAGATACGCAGTATTTT. Translating it yields CASSLSWSSGRSSTDTQYF.

This sequence joins TRBV27 and TRBJ2-1; 7 positions agree with TRBD2. The J segment lost 0 bases and the V segment lost 6 bases, leaving 2 bases of the junction unmatched. This CDR3 comprises 14 residues. CDR1 MNHEY and CDR2 SMNVEV come from the germline V gene (reference sequence). The CDR3 region has the DNA TGTGCCAGCAGGGGCGGGGGCTCCTACAATGAGCAGTTCTTC. Protein product: CASRGGGSYNEQFF.

About this clone itself: At the DNA level, this CDR3 is encoded by other sequences in the same sample as well. The rearrangement links TRBV19 to TRBJ1-1; D is unresolved. With 3 bases removed from V and 6 bases from J, the gap between germline ends came to 5 bases. This CDR3 has 11 amino acids. Germline lookup yields CDR1 LNHDA and CDR2 SQIVND (reference sequence). CDR3 sequence (DNA): TGTGCCAGTAGTATTCAGTCTGAAGCTTTCTTT. Translation gives CASSIQSEAFF.

To note about this clone: Mismatch with germline at one junction end may stem from a read error. Other DNA sequences in the sample encode the same CDR3. The rearrangement uses TRBV6-6 and TRBJ2-1, with D unresolved. The CDR3 spans 16 residues. From germline, CDR1 is MNHNY and CDR2 SVGAGI (reference sequence). DNA of the CDR3: TGTGCCAGCAGTTACGGGCGCTTGGGCTCCTACAACGAGCAGTTCTTC. This codes for CASSYGRLGSYNEQFF.

This chain uses TRBV6-1 with TRBJ1-4; D may be TRBD1 (5 bases). The V end was cut by 4 bases, the J end by 3 bases, with 15 bases between. The germline V gene has CDR1 MNHNS and CDR2 SASEGT. The CDR3 totals 16 residues. In DNA form, the CDR3 reads TGTGCCAGCAGTGTGGAGGGGCGGCTGGCTAATGAAAAACTGTTTTTT. Encoded protein: CASSVEGRLANEKLFF.

The chain uses TRBV21-1 and TRBJ1-2. TRBV21-1 is flagged as a pseudogene. The CDR3 has 19 amino acids. CDR3 nucleotides: TGTGCCAGCAGCAAAAGGGCCTCGATGGGACCTCCTAAAAACTATGGCTACACCTTC. It codes for CASSKRASMGPPKNYGYTF.

The V gene is TRBV7-3, the J gene TRBJ2-1, with 8 positions matching TRBD2. J gave up 7 bases and V 3 bases, and 8 bases lay outside the gene matches. The CDR3 is 15 residues long. The V gene's germline CDR1 is SGHTA and CDR2 FQGTGA. The CDR3, as DNA: TGTGCCAGCAGCTTGGATAGCGGGATGTTAAATGAGCAGTTCTTC. It specifies CASSLDSGMLNEQFF.

The rearrangement joins TRBV27 to TRBJ2-5; 11 bases are a match to TRBD1. Germline V CDR1 and CDR2: MNHEY, SMNVEV (reference sequence). Germline trimming cut 5 bases from V and 4 bases from J; bases unmatched to any gene: 9. This CDR3 has 16 amino acids. Written as DNA, the CDR3 is TGTGCCAGCAGTCCCCCCGGGACAGGGGGACGAGAGACCCAGTACTTC. Protein product: CASSPPGTGGRETQYF.